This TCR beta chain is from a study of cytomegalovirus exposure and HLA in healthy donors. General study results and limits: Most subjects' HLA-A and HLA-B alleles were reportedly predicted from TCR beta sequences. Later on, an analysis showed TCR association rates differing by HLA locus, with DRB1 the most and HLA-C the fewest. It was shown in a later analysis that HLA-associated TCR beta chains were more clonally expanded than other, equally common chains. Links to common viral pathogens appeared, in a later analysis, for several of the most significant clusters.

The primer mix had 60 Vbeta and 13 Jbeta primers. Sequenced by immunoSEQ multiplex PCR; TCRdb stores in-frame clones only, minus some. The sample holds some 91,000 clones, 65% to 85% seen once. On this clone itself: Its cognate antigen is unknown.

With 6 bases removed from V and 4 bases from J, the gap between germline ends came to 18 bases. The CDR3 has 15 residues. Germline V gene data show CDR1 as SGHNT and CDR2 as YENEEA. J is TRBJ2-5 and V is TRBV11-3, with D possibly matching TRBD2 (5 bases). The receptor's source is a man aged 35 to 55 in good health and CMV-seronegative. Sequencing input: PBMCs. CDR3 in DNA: TGTGCCAGCAGTCTCCATTCGGGCGGGCGAGAGACCCAGTACTTC. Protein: CASSLHSGGRETQYF.